This T cell receptor (beta chain) was documented in a study of CXCR3-negative and CXCR3-positive naive CD8 T cells. Study-wide results and caveats: Naive subsets were similarly diverse, while memory CD8+ repertoires were much less diverse. CXCR3-positive naive cells carried more hydrophobic TRB CDR3s than CXCR3-negative ones.

The CDR3 runs to 16 residues. Germline assignment: CDR1 MDHEN and CDR2 SYDVKM. Notes on this clonotype: The antigen remains undetermined.

Through 5' RACE with UMI labels, the TRB cDNA libraries were prepared. TCRdb re-called the 5' RACE reads; one entry per CDR3 protein, DNA not given. This table holds under 90,000 distinct CDR3 sequences. Input material: naive CXCR3+ CD8+ T cells from blood. The subset denotes: CD45RO-CCR7+CD27+CD95- naive CD8+ T cells expressing CXCR3 (TNR3+). The genes are TRBV28 and TRBJ1-5. This TCR was recovered from a human donor in good health. Some clones in this sample may be carry-over from other donors' samples. The CDR3 protein is CASSMRIGRGRQPQHF.